This TCR beta chain emerged from a study of cytotoxic CD8 clonotypes in ibrutinib-treated CLL. A word on this clone: The antigen is unknown.

Study-wide points: At the start, clonality exceeded age-matched healthy donors and followed circulating CD8+ T-cell counts.

Sequencing used immunoSEQ multiplex PCR; TCRdb keeps in-frame clones, though not all of them. The sample contains 80,000 to 95,000 clones, 75% to 85% of which appear only once. This CDR3 is 14 amino acids long. Per germline, CDR1 SGHTA and CDR2 FQGNSA. V dropped 5 bases and J dropped 2 bases, with 12 bases sitting between them. The chain links TRBV7-2 to TRBJ2-5, with D perhaps assigned TRBD1 or TRBD2 (5 bases each). The sequence came from a human donor with chronic lymphocytic leukemia. The material was PBMCs, obtained after 12 months of ibrutinib treatment. CDR3 sequence (DNA): TGTGCCAGCAGCCTACCGGGGCAGCAAGAGACCCAGTACTTC. Translating it yields CASSLPGQQETQYF.